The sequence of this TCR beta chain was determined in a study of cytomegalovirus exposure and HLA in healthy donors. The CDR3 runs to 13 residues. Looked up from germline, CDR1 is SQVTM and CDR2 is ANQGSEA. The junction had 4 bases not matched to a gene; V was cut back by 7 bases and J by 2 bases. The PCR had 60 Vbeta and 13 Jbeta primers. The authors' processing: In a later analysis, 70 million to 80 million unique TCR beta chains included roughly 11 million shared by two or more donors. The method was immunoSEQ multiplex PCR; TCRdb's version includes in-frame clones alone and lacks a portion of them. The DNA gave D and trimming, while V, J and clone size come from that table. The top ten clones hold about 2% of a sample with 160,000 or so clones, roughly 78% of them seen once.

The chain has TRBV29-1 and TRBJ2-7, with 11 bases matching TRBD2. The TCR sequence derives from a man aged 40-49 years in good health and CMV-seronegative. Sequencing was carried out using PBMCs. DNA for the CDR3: TGCAGCGCCGGGACTAGCGGACCCTACGAGCAGTACTTC. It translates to CSAGTSGPYEQYF.